The entry that follows covers one T cell receptor beta chain sequence. This entry belongs to a study of blood T cell repertoires in COVID-19. Study overall: Acute-phase and convalescent COVID-19 samples originated in the United States, Italy and Spain. In each case, the material was cDNA or gDNA derived from T cells, B-cell-depleted T cells, or PBMCs.

This CDR3 comprises 13 residues. Germline CDR1 is MNHEY and CDR2 is SVGAGI. Trimming stripped 7 bases from V and 6 bases from J, with 12 bases between. The repertoire was sequenced with immunoSEQ multiplex PCR; TCRdb's copy has only in-frame clones and lacks some. The table has 200,000 to 250,000 clones, approximately 86% seen once. The sequence derives from an older woman with active or convalescent COVID-19. This sequence joins TRBV6-5 and TRBJ1-4, with TRBD1 as a possible D gene (5 bases). Sequencing was performed on peripheral blood. CDR3 sequence (DNA): TGTGCCAGCAAGGGGTGGGGCGATGAAAAACTGTTTTTT. Protein product: CASKGWGDEKLFF.